This TCR beta chain was captured by sequencing in a study of PD-1 blockade in classical Hodgkin lymphoma. Study-wide points: A significant rise in TCR diversity was seen by C4D1 for CD4+ cells but not for CD8+ cells. As was reported, newly diagnosed patients showed lower baseline TCR diversity than healthy donors did. Repertoire differences lack defined causes, possibly disease activity or prior therapy. Exclusion was applied to patients who started nivolumab under 1 year after ASCT.

CDR1 MRHNA and CDR2 SNTAGT come from the germline V gene. CDR3 length: 15 amino acids. The V end lost 0 bases, the J end lost 1 base, and 9 bases lay between the germline ends. TCRdb's table, derived via immunoSEQ multiplex PCR, lists solely in-frame clones and lacks some. Altogether 66,000 or so clones are present, about two thirds being singletons, with the ten largest covering roughly 9.1%. Each patient relapsed following autologous stem cell transplantation, and prior brentuximab vedotin exposure differed. As concerns this clone: The antigen is undetermined.

The sequenced sample was peripheral blood mononuclear cells (PBMCs), obtained before the second cycle of nivolumab. This rearrangement joins TRBV6-4 to TRBJ1-1, with D perhaps TRBD1 (5 bases). The sequence was collected from a human donor with classical Hodgkin lymphoma. CDR3 DNA sequence: TGTGCCAGCAGTGACTCGGGGGGGGAGAACACTGAAGCTTTCTTT. It is translated as CASSDSGGENTEAFF.